This paragraph covers one TCR beta chain sequence. Compared with the rest of its sample, this clonotype is medium-sized (0.01 to 0.1%). Its antigen target is currently unknown. No base-level quality is on record; no much larger clone is a single base apart. This record comes from a study of read filtering for tumor transcriptome and immune sequencing (dated by TCRdb to 2020 to 2021). General notes on the study: Of the patients in the cohort, more than 16 were male and around 15 were female, and their mean age was roughly 68 years, with a range of roughly 40 to 80. After DNase treatment, whole-transcriptome libraries were prepared with the TruSeq RNA Access Library Prep Kit. Under revised international staging, about 8 patients fell into R-ISS I, more than 15 into R-ISS II and roughly 7 into R-ISS III. A main aim was a read-filtering strategy for immune repertoire data, specifically whether clonotypes supported by a single read should be removed. The study compared TCR repertoires from targeted immune repertoire sequencing and bulk whole-transcriptome sequencing run on the same bone marrow samples. TCR-region mapped reads per sample ranged from about 3.5 to 10.27 million with IR-seq versus only roughly 75 to 1273 with RNA-seq. Broader findings and caveats from the paper: Compared with RNA-seq, IR-seq captured clonotypes at much higher depth and more reliably, and a smaller IR-seq throughput was enough to identify most shared clonotypes. When single-read clonotypes were removed, the proportions of shared clonotypes in IR-seq and RNA-seq correlated more strongly. Single-read clonotypes made up roughly 80% of clonotypes but only approximately 3.5% of total reads in IR-seq, compared with roughly three quarters of clonotypes and about 44% of reads in RNA-seq. Rather than purified T cells, the sorted CD138-negative fraction was a mixed bone marrow immune population.

Each patient had bone marrow sampled at the time of active disease. Bone marrow mononuclear cells were isolated by Ficoll-Hypaque density gradient centrifugation. To remove myeloma plasma cells, the cells were labeled with CD138 magnetic microbeads on a MACS separator, and CD138-negative cells were then collected by negative selection. Flow cytometry with CD138 antibodies on an Attune NxT was used to check how pure the isolated cells were. TRIzol reagent was used to extract total RNA, which was then quantified with a NanoDrop spectrophotometer. Paired RNA-seq and IR-seq were performed on each patient's CD138-negative bone marrow sample. Trimming removed 2 bases from V and 10 bases from J; the gene matches leave 14 bases unexplained. The CDR3, from cysteine to phenylalanine, totals 17 residues. Here the CDR3 DNA is all that survives: 51 bases in frame from base 1. CDR1 and CDR2 are drawn from the germline V gene: SGHRS, YFSETQ.

Starting from approximately 0.4 ug RNA, TCR libraries were constructed with the Immunoverse kit using molecular barcoded adaptors that cover the alpha/delta and beta/gamma chains. The same RNA used for transcriptome sequencing was used for TCR library preparation. Sequencing of the TCR libraries was done on an Illumina HiSeq 4000 with 2 x 150 cycles. The study's processing was this. Using MiXCR, which included quality filtering and error correction, TCR reads were aligned to human V, D, J and C references and then assembled into CDR3 clonotypes. The tcR package in R was used for analysis of clonotype counts and gene usage diversity. Raw mapping reads were checked after the RNA-seq reads had been mapped by STAR aligner version 2.5.3a onto the human GRCh37 genome. IR-seq fastq files were randomly downsampled with Seqtk 1.3 to test the effect of sequencing depth on detected clonotypes. The raw public data were reprocessed by TCRdb itself: fastp quality trimming at Q25, MiXCR clonotype calling, in-frame beta chains only. Rows matching on CDR3 protein sequence are summarized as one entry with the most common DNA and genes. It is TCRdb's table, rather than the study itself, that gives the V and J calls and clone size. The sample table lists approximately 5,800 distinct CDR3 sequences, about 20% of them with a count of one. The ten largest account for around 25% of the sample.

The sequence links TRBV5-1 to TRBJ2-1, and 11 junction bases match TRBD2. This TCR derives from a donor over 35 with multiple myeloma. The sample comprised a population of CD138-negative cells sorted from bone marrow. In light of the paper, this sample's cell subset or site label describes: bone marrow mononuclear cells depleted of CD138+ plasma/myeloma cells by negative magnetic selection. CDR3 protein: CASSLLLSGRAIREQFF. The nucleotide sequence is given as TGCGCCAGCAGCTTATTACTTAGCGGGAGGGCCATTCGGGAGCAGTTCTTC.